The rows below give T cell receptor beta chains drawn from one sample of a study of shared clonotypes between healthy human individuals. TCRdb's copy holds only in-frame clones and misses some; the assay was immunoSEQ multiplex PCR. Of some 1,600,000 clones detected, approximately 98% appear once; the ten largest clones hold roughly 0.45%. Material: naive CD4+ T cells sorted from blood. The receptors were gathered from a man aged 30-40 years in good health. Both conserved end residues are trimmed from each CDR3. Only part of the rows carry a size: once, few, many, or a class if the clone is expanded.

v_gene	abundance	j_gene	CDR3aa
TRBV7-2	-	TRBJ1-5	ASSTDSGNQPQH
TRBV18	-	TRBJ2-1	ASSPTSLPPYNEQF
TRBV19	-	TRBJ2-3	ASTFAGEFTDTQY
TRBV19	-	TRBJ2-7	ASRFSGSSVEQY
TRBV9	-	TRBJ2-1	ASSVWGVDDEQF
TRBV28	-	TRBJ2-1	ASSRGLEQF
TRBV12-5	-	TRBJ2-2	ASGFGTGGTGELF
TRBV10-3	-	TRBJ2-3	AISGQGPDTQY
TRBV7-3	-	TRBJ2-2	ASSPNPGTGNTGELF
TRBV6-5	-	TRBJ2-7	ASTKTGAKSYEQY
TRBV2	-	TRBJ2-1	ASSNSGRYNEQF
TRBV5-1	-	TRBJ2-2	ASSLEENTGELF
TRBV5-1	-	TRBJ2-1	ASSLITGGRYNEQF
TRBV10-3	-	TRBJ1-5	AISQREGDQPQH
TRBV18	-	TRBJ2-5	ASSQFRGKETQY
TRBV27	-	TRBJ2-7	ASSFRDRVHEQY
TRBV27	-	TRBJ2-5	ASSLSLPGAGKAQY
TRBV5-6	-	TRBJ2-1	ASSLPGSSYNEQF
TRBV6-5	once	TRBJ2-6	ASSRSGANVLT
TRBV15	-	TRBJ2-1	ATQMNYNEQF
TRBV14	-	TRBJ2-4	ASSHHGIQY
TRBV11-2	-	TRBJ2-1	ASSFGLGEGSYNEQF
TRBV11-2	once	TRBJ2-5	ASSLGSYQETQY
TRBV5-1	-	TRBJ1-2	ASSAEPTGGTGYGYT
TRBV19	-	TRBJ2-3	ASSSGQDTDTQY
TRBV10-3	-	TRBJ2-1	AIGRASGRSYNEQF
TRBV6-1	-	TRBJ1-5	ASSDWGPPRNQPQH
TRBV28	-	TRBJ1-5	ASSLSGNQPQH
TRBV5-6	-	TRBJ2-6	ASSLDKGSGANVLT
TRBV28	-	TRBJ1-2	ASSFGEMSYT
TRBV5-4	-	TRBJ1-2	ASSLRGVEDYGYT
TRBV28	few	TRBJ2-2	ASSLSTGELF